The 6 T cell receptor beta chains below were found in one sample sequenced in a study of OX40 agonist ivuxolimab in advanced cancers. Sequencing used immunoSEQ multiplex PCR; TCRdb keeps in-frame clones, though not all of them. The table records 35,000 or so clones, over 75% of them present only once. The sample consisted of CD4+ or CD8+ T cells sorted from blood, taken in a trial of the OX40 agonist ivuxolimab. Source of these receptors: an adult with an advanced solid tumor such as melanoma, head and neck, liver or kidney cancer.

This sequence joins TRBV30 and TRBJ1-1, with D tentatively TRBD1 (6 bases). This CDR3 has 14 amino acids. The V gene's germline CDR1 is GTSNPN and CDR2 SVGIG (reference sequence). V gave up 0 bases and J gave up 4 bases, with 12 bases separating them. The CDR3, as DNA: TGTGCCTGGAGTGTCGGCAGGGGCGGCACTGAAGCTTTCTTT. It translates to CAWSVGRGGTEAFF.

J is TRBJ2-2 and V is TRBV19, with 11 bases matching TRBD2. This CDR3 spans 15 amino acids. J gave up 5 bases and V 5 bases, and 4 bases lay outside the gene matches. Germline CDR1 and CDR2: LNHDA and SQIVND (reference sequence). This CDR3 is CASSGTSGGTGELFF. The CDR3 bases are TGTGCCAGTAGTGGGACTAGCGGAGGAACCGGGGAGCTGTTTTTT.

The V and J genes are TRBV7-6 and TRBJ2-1, with D possibly TRBD2 on 5 matching bases. V lost 5 bases, J lost 7 bases, and 9 bases lay in between. The CDR3 runs to 12 residues. Germline lookup yields CDR1 SGHVS and CDR2 FNYEAQ. In DNA form, the CDR3 reads TGTGCCAGCAGCCCACTAGGGAATGAGCAGTTCTTC. It yields the protein CASSPLGNEQFF.

This clone has only a few counts. The rearrangement joins TRBV27 to TRBJ1-5; 7 bases are a match to TRBD1. Germline V lookup: CDR1 MNHEY, CDR2 SMNVEV (reference sequence). The CDR3 consists of 14 residues. The V and J ends lost 9 bases and 1 base, in that order; junction bases with no gene match: 6. The CDR3 sequence is CASSRQGSNQPQHF. The CDR3 DNA is TGTGCCAGTTCGAGACAGGGCAGCAATCAGCCCCAGCATTTT.

J is TRBJ2-1 and V is TRBV19; the D call may be TRBD1 or TRBD2 (6 bases each). Trimming took off 6 bases at V and 5 bases at J, with 14 bases between the two ends. Germline V gene data show CDR1 as LNHDA and CDR2 as SQIVND (reference sequence). The CDR3 covers 14 residues. This CDR3 reads CASSLRGADNEQFF. CDR3 coding DNA: TGTGCCAGTAGCCTAAGGGGGGCAGACAATGAGCAGTTCTTC.

This clone was detected once. This rearrangement joins TRBV9 to TRBJ2-3, with D hard to call. The germline V gene has CDR1 SGDLS and CDR2 YYNGEE. The CDR3 extends over 15 amino acids. V was trimmed by 3 bases and J by 3 bases, leaving 14 bases between them. The CDR3 here is CASSEYSPPTDTQYF. CDR3 sequence (DNA): TGTGCCAGCAGCGAGTATTCCCCACCAACAGATACGCAGTATTTT. Full variable domain (rest looked up from reference TRBV9 and TRBJ2-3): DSGVTQTPKHLITATGQRVTLRCSPRSGDLSVYWYQQSLDQGLQFLIQYYNGEERAKGNILERFSAQQFPDLHSELNLSSLELGDSALYFCASSEYSPPTDTQYFGPGTRLTVL.